Described below is a single T cell receptor beta chain sequence and its context. Its target is not known. Combining a sample-barcoded 5' primer with a J-beta primer mix, a second PCR ran for roughly 6 to 11 cycles. Template switching added a 12-random-nucleotide identifier to every cDNA molecule. From the 5' RACE reads, TCRdb called clonotypes with MiXCR, one entry per CDR3 protein. Of roughly 680,000 distinct CDR3 sequences listed, roughly 20% were seen once; the top ten hold roughly 3.7%. This entry belongs to a study of blood T cells in healthy people across ages. Overall study findings and caveats: Diversity of TCR beta correlated strongly with naive T cell percentage. In the absence of known donor CMV status, changes in expanded clonotypes were possibly confounded.

Trimming cost V 2 bases and J 3 bases, with 11 bases left between them. Germline CDR1 reads KGHSH; CDR2 reads LQKENI. This CDR3 contains 16 residues. This sequence joins TRBV18 and TRBJ2-6; D gene unclear. This clonotype was obtained from a man between 65 and 85 years old in good health. The material sequenced was blood. CDR3 coding DNA: TGTGCCAGCTCACCAACGGGCCGGGTTGGGGCCAACGTCCTGACTTTC. It translates to CASSPTGRVGANVLTF.